Presented here are 27 T cell receptor beta chains from one specimen sequenced in a study of T-cell memory formation after mild COVID-19. TCRdb re-called the 5' RACE reads with MiXCR, one entry per CDR3 protein. This sample has under 250,000 distinct CDR3 sequences; 9% to 10% occur once, and the top ten carry 3% to 4%. Specimen: PBMCs or a T cell subset sorted from them (not recorded which). These TCRs come from a man aged 18 to 35 who had mild COVID-19 (a few samples of this study predate the infection). Cell type and time point are not known.

This clonotype has more than one count but fewer than ten. The rearrangement joins TRBV5-1 to TRBJ1-1; a possible D gene is TRBD1 (6 bases). Trimming removed 0 bases from V and 5 bases from J, with 11 bases in between. Germline CDR1 is SGHRS and CDR2 is YFSETQ. The CDR3 totals 14 residues. The CDR3 loop reads CASSLDRVGTEAFF. Here the CDR3 DNA reads TGCGCCAGCAGCTTGGACAGGGTGGGGACTGAAGCTTTCTTT.

This clonotype was counted at least ten times. The chain uses TRBV2 and TRBJ1-5; D uncertain. CDR1 is SNHLY, CDR2 FYNNEI, per germline. The CDR3 spans 15 residues. Between the trimmed V and J ends, which lost 0 bases and 2 bases, there was a span of 8 bases. The CDR3 DNA reads TGTGCCAGCAGTGAAGCGCTAGGGCGCAATCAGCCCCAGCATTTT. This sequence encodes CASSEALGRNQPQHF. The full variable domain, completed using reference TRBV2 and TRBJ1-5, is EPEVTQTPSHQVTQMGQEVILRCVPISNHLYFYWYRQILGQKVEFLVSFYNNEISEKSEIFDDQFSVERPDGSNFTLKIRSTKLEDSAMYFCASSEALGRNQPQHFGDGTRLSIL.

There are many counts of this clonotype. V usage is TRBV7-8 and J usage is TRBJ1-5; 7 bases align to TRBD1. After removal of 5 bases from V and 5 bases from J, the junction contained 3 bases not matched to a gene. Germline lookup yields CDR1 SGHVS and CDR2 FQNEAQ. This CDR3 region has 13 residues. CDR3 DNA: TGTGCCAGCAGCCGCACAGGGGATCAGCCCCAGCATTTT. It translates to CASSRTGDQPQHF.

Concerning this clonotype itself: A read error may explain this, as a much larger clone is one base away. This CDR3 reads CASSLAWNGYEQYF. CDR3 bases: TGTGCCAGCAGTCTCGCGTGGAATGGATACGAGCAGTACTTC. V is TRBV12-3 or TRBV12-4 and J is TRBJ2-7; D gene uncertain. This CDR3 has 14 amino acids. V was shortened by 5 bases and J by 4 bases, with 15 bases between the two germline ends.

This clonotype was picked up many times. V is TRBV18 and J is TRBJ2-7; the D gene could be TRBD1 or TRBD2 (5 bases each). Germline values: CDR1 KGHSH, CDR2 LQKENI. This CDR3 has 13 amino acids. V lost 2 bases and J lost 7, with 12 bases in between. The CDR3 spells CASSPSDTREQYV. The CDR3 DNA follows: TGTGCCAGCTCACCATCGGACACTAGGGAGCAGTACGTC.

There are a few counts of this clonotype. The chain carries TRBV9 and TRBJ1-2; D perhaps matches TRBD1 (6 bases). Germline V CDR1 and CDR2: SGDLS, YYNGEE. V shed 3 bases and J shed 6 bases, with 12 bases lying between them. This CDR3 has 13 amino acids. CDR3 protein: CASSALGDNGYTF. The CDR3, as DNA: TGTGCCAGCAGCGCCCTGGGGGACAATGGCTACACCTTC.

The J gene is TRBJ2-3, the V gene TRBV7-2; 7 bases agree with TRBD1. Germline loops: CDR1 SGHTA, CDR2 FQGNSA. V lost 2 bases to trimming and J lost 1 base; unmatched junction nucleotides: 9. The CDR3 runs 17 residues. The DNA of the CDR3 is TGTGCCAGCAGCTTATCATTGAAAACAGGGGGCACAGATACGCAGTATTTT. Its protein is CASSLSLKTGGTDTQYF.

The chain uses TRBV3-1 and TRBJ2-3; tentative D call: TRBD2 (7 bases). With 6 bases removed from V and 13 bases from J, the gap between germline ends came to 26 bases. CDR1 and CDR2 (germline): LGHDT, YNNKEL (reference sequence). This CDR3 is 15 amino acids long. CDR3 sequence (DNA): TGTGCCAGCAGTCCGGGGGGCCGATTCCTGAGGACCGAGTATTTT. Amino acids: CASSPGGRFLRTEYF.

The chain links TRBV6-6 to TRBJ1-6; D is possibly TRBD1 (5 bases). Germline CDR1 and CDR2: MNHNY and SVGAGI (reference sequence). Trimming left V 5 bases short and J 6 bases short, with 14 bases between. The CDR3 is made up of 15 amino acids. The chain's CDR3 is CASSPSGGTNSPLHF. The CDR3, as DNA: TGTGCCAGCAGTCCCTCTGGGGGAACTAATTCACCCCTCCACTTT.

This clonotype was detected only a few times. Germline is not matched at one junction end, which may reflect a read error. Written as DNA, the CDR3 is TGTGCCAGCAGCCTAACGGACACCGGGGAGCTGTTTTTT. Translated: CASSLTDTGELFF. The rearrangement uses TRBV7-3 and TRBJ2-2; D not certain. The CDR3 length is 13 residues. Germline V gene lookup returns CDR1 SGHTA and CDR2 FQGTGA.

CDR3 nucleotide sequence: TGTGCCAGCCGAACCGACAAAAACATTCAGTACTTC. Translated: CASRTDKNIQYF. V is TRBV6-6 and J is TRBJ2-4; D is uncertain. CDR3 length: 12 amino acids. Trimming removed 8 bases at V and 3 bases at J, with 8 bases between. Germline V gene data show CDR1 as MNHNY and CDR2 as SVGAGI (reference sequence).

This clonotype has just a few counts. V and J are TRBV12-3 or TRBV12-4 and TRBJ2-7, with D unresolved. The germline V and J ends were trimmed by 3 bases and 2 bases, with 5 bases remaining between them. This CDR3 has 12 residues. CDR3 nucleotide sequence: TGTGCCAGCAGTTTTCGGGCCTACGAGCAGTACTTC. Protein product: CASSFRAYEQYF.

The chain recombines TRBV6-6 with TRBJ1-5; the match to TRBD1 covers 8 bases. Germline lookup yields CDR1 MNHNY and CDR2 SVGAGI (reference sequence). The CDR3 length is 14 residues. V dropped 2 bases and J dropped 5; count of bases not matched to a gene: 2. The CDR3: CASSYTTGDQPQHF. In DNA form, the CDR3 reads TGTGCCAGCAGTTACACGACAGGGGATCAGCCCCAGCATTTT.

This clonotype was observed a handful of times. The CDR3 DNA reads TGTGCCAGCAGCTTAAGCTCTGGCATCTACAATGAGCAGTTCTTC. Encoded protein: CASSLSSGIYNEQFF. The V gene is TRBV7-2, the J gene TRBJ2-1, with D hard to call. V was clipped by 2 bases and J by 3 bases, with 11 bases between them. The CDR3 is made up of 15 amino acids. Germline CDR1 is SGHTA and CDR2 is FQGNSA.

The chain has TRBV19 and TRBJ2-5, with D uncertain. CDR1 and CDR2 from the germline V gene are LNHDA and SQIVND (reference sequence). Trimming pared 5 bases from V and 0 bases from J, leaving 10 bases between. CDR3 length equals 14 residues. Written as DNA, the CDR3 is TGTGCCAGTAGTGACGGAGAGTACCAAGAGACCCAGTACTTC. Translated: CASSDGEYQETQYF. Full variable domain (outside the CDR3, taken from reference TRBV19 and TRBJ2-5): DGGITQSPKYLFRKEGQNVTLSCEQNLNHDAMYWYRQDPGQGLRLIYYSQIVNDFQKGDIAEGYSVSREKKESFPLTVTSAQKNPTAFYLCASSDGEYQETQYFGPGTRLLVL.

The rearrangement links TRBV6-5 to TRBJ2-7, with D perhaps TRBD2 (5 bases). V was trimmed by 5 bases and J by 3 bases, leaving 11 bases between them. The CDR3 is 13 residues long. Germline assignment: CDR1 MNHEY and CDR2 SVGAGI. The chain's CDR3 is CASSTTGSYEQYF. The DNA of the CDR3 is TGTGCCAGCAGTACCACTGGGAGCTACGAGCAGTACTTC.

V usage is TRBV7-2 and J usage is TRBJ2-1; D remains unclear. The CDR3 sequence is 12 residues long. The V gene's germline CDR1 is SGHTA and CDR2 FQGNSA. The V and J ends lost 3 bases and 8 bases respectively, with 8 bases between them. For the CDR3, the DNA is TGTGCCAGCAGCTTGTATGTGGATGAGCAGTTCTTC. It is translated as CASSLYVDEQFF.

The chain has TRBV11-2 and TRBJ2-1; maybe TRBD2 (6 bases). Germline V gene lookup returns CDR1 SGHAT and CDR2 FQNNGV. V lost 4 bases to trimming and J lost 7 bases, with 17 bases between them. This CDR3 is 15 amino acids long. This CDR3 is CASSSPAGKGNEQFF. In nucleotides, the CDR3 is TGTGCCAGCAGCTCGCCTGCGGGAAAAGGGAATGAGCAGTTCTTC.

This clonotype was counted many times. The genes are TRBV29-1 and TRBJ2-3; the D gene is possibly TRBD2 (5 bases). Germline V CDR1 and CDR2: SQVTM, ANQGSEA. Trimming stripped 4 bases from V and 4 bases from J, with 9 bases between. The CDR3 is made up of 12 amino acids. The chain's CDR3 is CSVGGSADTQYF. The CDR3 DNA reads as TGCAGCGTTGGAGGTAGCGCAGATACGCAGTATTTT.

A few counts support this clonotype. V usage is TRBV10-3 and J usage is TRBJ2-6; D gene unclear. Trimming took 2 bases from V and 0 from J, leaving 17 bases between them. The CDR3 spans 19 residues. The germline V gene has CDR1 ENHRY and CDR2 SYGVKD. This chain's CDR3 is CAISEGSQRYLSGANVLTF. The DNA of the CDR3 is TGTGCCATCAGTGAGGGCAGCCAAAGGTATCTCTCTGGGGCCAACGTCCTGACTTTC.

This clonotype has ten or more counts. This chain joins TRBV9 and TRBJ2-3, with a tentative D call TRBD2 (7 bases). The V end lost 4 bases, the J end lost 5 bases, and 17 bases lay between the germline ends. The CDR3 has 15 residues. Looked up from germline, CDR1 is SGDLS and CDR2 is YYNGEE. The CDR3 sequence: CASSPSGTFGDTQYF. Written as DNA, the CDR3 is TGTGCCAGCAGCCCAAGCGGGACATTCGGAGATACGCAGTATTTT. The complete variable domain, with remaining parts taken from reference TRBV9 and TRBJ2-3, reads DSGVTQTPKHLITATGQRVTLRCSPRSGDLSVYWYQQSLDQGLQFLIQYYNGEERAKGNILERFSAQQFPDLHSELNLSSLELGDSALYFCASSPSGTFGDTQYFGPGTRLTVL.

This clonotype was recorded a few times. J is TRBJ2-3 and V is TRBV3-1; a weak D match, TRBD2 (6 bases). Germline lookup yields CDR1 LGHDT and CDR2 YNNKEL (reference sequence). The CDR3 has 14 residues. V lost 6 bases, J lost 6 bases, and 16 bases lay in between. The CDR3 sequence is CASSPGGRRDTQYF. The CDR3 DNA reads TGTGCCAGCAGTCCCGGGGGACGGAGGGATACGCAGTATTTT.

This sequence joins TRBV27 and TRBJ1-5, with unresolved D. The germline CDR1 and CDR2 sequences are MNHEY and SMNVEV (reference sequence). The CDR3 runs to 14 residues. The ends were cut back, 5 bases at V and 1 base at J, with 9 bases in the middle. CDR3 in amino acids: CASSPLGSNQPQHF. The DNA for the CDR3 is TGTGCCAGCAGTCCCCTCGGCAGCAATCAGCCCCAGCATTTT.

This sequence joins TRBV5-1 and TRBJ2-2; D not resolved. Germline assignment: CDR1 SGHRS and CDR2 YFSETQ. The ends were cut back, 2 bases at V and 0 bases at J, with 11 bases in the middle. The CDR3 length is 16 residues. CDR3 in DNA: TGCGCCAGCAGCTTAGAACCGACAACGAACACCGGGGAGCTGTTTTTT. Translated, it gives CASSLEPTTNTGELFF.

This chain connects TRBV5-1 to TRBJ2-3, with 8 nucleotides matching TRBD2. V was pared by 4 bases and J by 2 bases, with 15 bases of the junction left unmatched. CDR1 is SGHRS, CDR2 YFSETQ, per germline. The CDR3 sequence is 18 residues long. CDR3 sequence: CASSPGALAGTLTDTQYF. As DNA, the CDR3 is TGCGCCAGCAGCCCTGGGGCCTTAGCGGGGACTCTCACAGATACGCAGTATTTT.

V is TRBV5-1 and J is TRBJ2-1; D is perhaps TRBD2 (6 bases). Deletions cut 4 bases from V and 1 base from J, with 12 bases between. The germline V gene has CDR1 SGHRS and CDR2 YFSETQ. CDR3 length equals 15 residues. The CDR3 protein is CASSRTGVSYNEQFF. CDR3 sequence (DNA): TGCGCCAGCAGCCGAACGGGGGTGTCCTACAATGAGCAGTTCTTC.

The CDR3 region has the DNA TGTGCCAGCAGCTTAGCGGGGGGGGTCGGGGATACGCAGTATTTT. Its protein is CASSLAGGVGDTQYF. V gene TRBV7-2 combines with J gene TRBJ2-3; 7 bases are shared with TRBD2. The V and J ends lost 0 bases and 6 bases, in that order; junction bases with no gene match: 6. This CDR3 region has 15 residues. Per the germline V gene, CDR1 is SGHTA and CDR2 is FQGNSA. Looking up the rest from reference TRBV7-2 and TRBJ2-3 gives the full variable domain: GAGVSQSPSNKVTEKGKDVELRCDPISGHTALYWYRQSLGQGLEFLIYFQGNSAPDKSGLPSDRFSAERTGGSVSTLTIQRTQQEDSAVYLCASSLAGGVGDTQYFGPGTRLTVL.